What follows are 31 T cell receptor beta chains derived from one specimen sequenced in a study of PD-1 blockade in classical Hodgkin lymphoma. Time point defined: cycle 4 day 1 (C4D1), after about 6 weeks of nivolumab. Every single patient, without exception, relapsed after autologous stem cell transplantation, and brentuximab vedotin exposure varied. Clones were sequenced by immunoSEQ multiplex PCR, and TCRdb holds only the in-frame ones, with some missing. Of about 110,000 clones listed, approximately 89% are singletons. The source material was peripheral blood mononuclear cells (PBMCs), sampled before the fourth cycle of nivolumab. These receptors all come from a human donor with classical Hodgkin lymphoma.

V is TRBV14 and J is TRBJ2-2, with TRBD2 matching over 7 bases. Trimming at V came to 1 base and at J to 5 bases, leaving 4 bases not matched to a gene. Germline lookup yields CDR1 SGHDN and CDR2 FVKESK. The CDR3 spans 15 residues. CDR3 residues: CASSQGGSRTGELFF. The DNA for the CDR3 is TGTGCCAGCAGCCAAGGCGGGAGTAGGACCGGGGAGCTGTTTTTT.

The chain recombines TRBV18 with TRBJ2-7; unclear D gene. V gave up 4 bases and J gave up 3 bases, with 10 bases separating them. The CDR3 length is 13 residues. Germline CDR1 and CDR2: KGHSH and LQKENI. The CDR3 sequence: CASSRDSYYEQYF. The CDR3 DNA reads TGTGCCAGCTCACGCGACTCGTACTACGAGCAGTACTTC.

This clone occurred a few times. The genes are TRBV29-1 and TRBJ1-1; possible D gene TRBD1, 5 bases. Looked up from germline, CDR1 is SQVTM and CDR2 is ANQGSEA. V shed 3 bases and J shed 3 bases, with 11 bases lying between them. This CDR3 is built from 13 residues. CDR3 sequence: CSVENGGDTEAFF. The CDR3 DNA reads TGCAGCGTTGAGAATGGAGGGGACACTGAAGCTTTCTTT.

The chain uses TRBV7-9 and TRBJ2-2; 7 bases map to TRBD1. V shed 0 bases, J shed 4 bases, and the junction held 2 bases outside the gene matches. CDR3 length: 15 residues. Germline loops: CDR1 SEHNR, CDR2 FQNEAQ (reference sequence). The CDR3 here is CASSLAQGFTGELFF. The CDR3 region has the DNA TGTGCCAGCAGCTTAGCACAGGGGTTCACCGGGGAGCTGTTTTTT.

Comment on this clone: One junction end disagrees with the germline gene, perhaps due to a read error. The rearrangement links TRBV2 to TRBJ2-5; maybe TRBD1 (5 bases). This CDR3 has 14 amino acids. CDR1 and CDR2 (germline): SNHLY, FYNNEI. CDR3 amino acids: CASSEGQGEETQYF. In DNA, the CDR3 is TGTGCCAGCAGCGAAGGGCAGGGTGAAGAGACCCAGTACTTC.

The chain employs TRBV4-3 and TRBJ2-7, with 10 bases lining up with TRBD2. This CDR3 spans 16 amino acids. CDR1 is LGHNA, CDR2 YSLEER, per germline. V lost 1 base, J lost 3 bases, and 6 bases stayed unmatched. The CDR3 here is CASSQGLAGSFYEQYF. The CDR3 DNA sequence: TGCGCCAGCAGCCAAGGACTAGCGGGCTCGTTCTACGAGCAGTACTTC.

This chain connects TRBV2 to TRBJ1-1; tentatively, D is TRBD1 (6 bases). V was trimmed by 8 bases and J by 6 bases, leaving 13 bases between them. Looked up from germline, CDR1 is SNHLY and CDR2 is FYNNEI. CDR3 size: 12 residues. CDR3 region: CASLGGSAEAFF. The CDR3 DNA reads as TGTGCCAGCCTAGGGGGAAGCGCTGAAGCTTTCTTT.

V and J are TRBV18 and TRBJ1-5, with D possibly TRBD1 on 5 matching bases. This CDR3 spans 13 amino acids. From germline, CDR1 is KGHSH and CDR2 LQKENI. Trimming removed 1 base from V and 7 bases from J, with 8 bases in between. The CDR3 protein is CASSPQGWQPQHF. Here the CDR3 DNA reads TGTGCCAGCTCACCACAGGGGTGGCAGCCCCAGCATTTT.

This rearrangement joins TRBV6-1 to TRBJ2-1, with TRBD2 identical over 14 bases. Trimming took 2 bases from V and 0 from J; bases not matched to a gene: 9. The V gene's germline CDR1 is MNHNS and CDR2 SASEGT. The CDR3 is 20 amino acids. The CDR3 coding sequence is TGTGCCAGCAGTGAACATCGTCTGGGACTAGCGGGAGCCTCCTACAATGAGCAGTTCTTC. It specifies CASSEHRLGLAGASYNEQFF.

The chain links TRBV28 to TRBJ2-5; D unclear. Trimming took off 5 bases at V and 4 bases at J, with 5 bases between the two ends. This CDR3 contains 11 residues. CDR1 MDHEN and CDR2 SYDVKM come from the germline V gene. The CDR3 loop reads CASSIAETQYF. The CDR3 DNA is TGTGCCAGCAGTATCGCAGAGACCCAGTACTTC. The whole variable domain, remainder taken from reference TRBV28 and TRBJ2-5, is DVKVTQSSRYLVKRTGEKVFLECVQDMDHENMFWYRQDPGLGLRLIYFSYDVKMKEKGDIPEGYSVSREKKERFSLILESASTNQTSMYLCASSIAETQYFGPGTRLLVL.

This chain joins TRBV7-9 and TRBJ1-1, with TRBD1 matching 8 bases. Trimming cost V 5 bases and J 1 base; bases outside gene matches: 12. Germline V gene lookup returns CDR1 SEHNR and CDR2 FQNEAQ (reference sequence). The CDR3 extends over 17 amino acids. CDR3 bases: TGTGCCAGCAGCCAAGGACAGGGTAGTATCGGGAACACTGAAGCTTTCTTT. It encodes CASSQGQGSIGNTEAFF.

The rearrangement links TRBV7-9 to TRBJ1-1; no clear D. Germline CDR1 and CDR2: SEHNR and FQNEAQ (reference sequence). The ends were cut back, 7 bases at V and 0 bases at J, with 12 bases in the middle. This CDR3 region has 14 residues. CDR3 loop: CASTVVGMNTEAFF. The DNA of the CDR3 is TGTGCCAGCACCGTGGTAGGTATGAACACTGAAGCTTTCTTT.

The chain recombines TRBV11-2 with TRBJ2-1, with D perhaps TRBD2 (6 bases). The CDR3 sequence is 16 residues long. V was trimmed by 5 bases and J by 0 bases, leaving 14 bases between them. Germline assignment: CDR1 SGHAT and CDR2 FQNNGV. The CDR3 DNA sequence: TGTGCCAGCAGCCCGGAGGGCTGGAGCTCCTACAATGAGCAGTTCTTC. This encodes CASSPEGWSSYNEQFF.

The chain employs TRBV7-6 and TRBJ2-5; no clear D. This CDR3 comprises 15 residues. V shed 2 bases and J shed 1 base, with 11 bases lying between them. The germline V gene has CDR1 SGHVS and CDR2 FNYEAQ. As DNA, the CDR3 is TGTGCCAGCAGCTTATGGGGATTACCCCAAGAGACCCAGTACTTC. It codes for CASSLWGLPQETQYF.

The chain joins TRBV19 to TRBJ1-5; D is undetermined. V lost 4 bases and J 6 bases, leaving 4 bases between the germline ends. Germline assignment: CDR1 LNHDA and CDR2 SQIVND (reference sequence). The CDR3 extends over 11 amino acids. DNA of the CDR3: TGTGCCAGTAGTAACAGTCAGCCCCAGCATTTT. Translated, it gives CASSNSQPQHF.

This chain links TRBV19 with TRBJ1-5; 7 bases fit TRBD1. CDR3 length: 16 residues. CDR1 and CDR2 from the germline V gene are LNHDA and SQIVND (reference sequence). V dropped 6 bases and J dropped 0; count of bases not matched to a gene: 8. The CDR3 DNA reads TGTGCCAGTAGCGAGCAGGGACAGCTTAGCAATCAGCCCCAGCATTTT. Its protein is CASSEQGQLSNQPQHF.

The rearrangement links TRBV7-2 to TRBJ2-1; weak D call: TRBD1 (7 bases). The CDR3 has 18 residues. The germline V gene encodes CDR1 SGHTA and CDR2 FQGNSA. V lost 0 bases, J lost 8 bases, and 23 bases lay in between. CDR3 protein: CASSLAPPTGWEVYEQFF. The CDR3 DNA reads as TGTGCCAGCAGCTTAGCCCCCCCGACAGGGTGGGAGGTCTATGAGCAGTTCTTC.

J is TRBJ2-4 and V is TRBV25-1; no definite D call. V was clipped by 3 bases and J by 6 bases, with 9 bases between them. Germline-derived CDR1 and CDR2 are MGHDK and SYGVNS. This CDR3 has 13 residues. This chain's CDR3 is CASSDWGLNIQYF. The CDR3 DNA is TGTGCCAGCAGTGATTGGGGTTTAAACATTCAGTACTTC.

The chain is built from TRBV30 and TRBJ2-3, with D possibly TRBD1 on 7 matching bases. The CDR3 totals 15 residues. Germline V lookup: CDR1 GTSNPN, CDR2 SVGIG (reference sequence). Trimming pared 0 bases from V and 0 bases from J, leaving 10 bases between. DNA for the CDR3: TGTGCCTGGAGTGTAGGAGGGGGCAGCACAGATACGCAGTATTTT. Protein product: CAWSVGGGSTDTQYF.

As DNA, the CDR3 is TGTGCCAGCAGGCCAGACGCCTATGGCTACACCTTC. As protein: CASRPDAYGYTF. The rearrangement links TRBV6-5 to TRBJ1-2; D not certain. V lost 6 bases to trimming and J lost 4 bases, with 9 bases between them. Looked up from germline, CDR1 is MNHEY and CDR2 is SVGAGI. The CDR3 sequence is 12 residues long.

The CDR3 region is CASSSIRGPNQPQHF. The CDR3 coding sequence is TGTGCCAGCAGCTCCATCAGGGGGCCCAATCAGCCCCAGCATTTT. The chain combines TRBV5-8 with TRBJ1-5; TRBD1 aligns across 8 bases. This CDR3 region has 15 residues. Germline assignment: CDR1 SGHTS and CDR2 YDEGEE. V dropped 3 bases and J dropped 3; count of bases not matched to a gene: 5.

This rearrangement joins TRBV19 to TRBJ1-2; TRBD1 might be the D (6 bases). In germline, CDR1 is LNHDA, CDR2 SQIVND (reference sequence). Trimming took 4 bases from V and 2 from J, leaving 8 bases between them. The CDR3 sequence is 13 residues long. DNA for the CDR3: TGTGCCAGTAGTAAGGACAGCAACTATGGCTACACCTTC. Translating it yields CASSKDSNYGYTF.

The gene calls are TRBV5-1 and TRBJ2-7, with 7 bases aligning to TRBD1. This CDR3 has 14 amino acids. J gave up 1 base and V 2 bases, and 3 bases lay outside the gene matches. Germline CDR1 is SGHRS and CDR2 is YFSETQ. For the CDR3, the DNA is TGCGCCAGCAGCTTCAGGACAGGTTCCTACGAGCAGTACTTC. Translating gives CASSFRTGSYEQYF.

For the CDR3, the DNA is TGTGCCAGCAGTTTTCAGGGGGCGAGTCAGCCCCAGCATTTT. Translated, it gives CASSFQGASQPQHF. The V call is TRBV28, the J call TRBJ1-5; 8 bases map to TRBD1. V trimming: 3 bases; J trimming: 6 bases; junction bases outside the gene matches: 4. The CDR3 length is 14 residues. Germline CDR1 is MDHEN and CDR2 is SYDVKM.

The rearrangement uses TRBV7-2 and TRBJ2-5; 8 bases align to TRBD2. Unmatched junction bases numbered 6, after V lost 5 bases and J lost 4 bases. CDR3 size: 14 residues. The germline gives CDR1 SGHTA, CDR2 FQGNSA. In nucleotides, the CDR3 is TGTGCCAGCAGCCGCTTCGCGGGGGGAGAGACCCAGTACTTC. It translates to CASSRFAGGETQYF.

This chain connects TRBV6-5 to TRBJ2-7, with 7 bases lining up with TRBD1. Germline CDR1 reads MNHEY; CDR2 reads SVGAGI. V lost 2 bases to trimming and J lost 3 bases; unmatched junction nucleotides: 7. CDR3 length: 15 residues. CDR3 DNA: TGTGCCAGCAGTTACGCCTTCCGGGACAGCTACGAGCAGTACTTC. Protein: CASSYAFRDSYEQYF.

This clone has only one observation. The chain carries TRBV2 and TRBJ2-4, with D possibly being TRBD1 (5 bases). The CDR3 has 14 amino acids. Trimming left V 7 bases short and J 7 bases short, with 17 bases between. Germline V lookup: CDR1 SNHLY, CDR2 FYNNEI. The CDR3 bases are TGTGCCAGCAAGGATGGACACCTAACGAACATTCAGTACTTC. Translation gives CASKDGHLTNIQYF.

This rearrangement joins TRBV15 to TRBJ2-1; 9 bases agree with TRBD2. The junction had 8 bases not matched to a gene; V was cut back by 4 bases and J by 7 bases. The germline CDR1 and CDR2 sequences are LNHNV and YYDKDF (reference sequence). The CDR3 consists of 15 residues. The CDR3 DNA reads as TGTGCCACCAGCACTCTAGCGGGAACGAGAAATGAGCAGTTCTTC. It encodes CATSTLAGTRNEQFF.

V is TRBV29-1 and J is TRBJ1-3, with TRBD1 identical over 9 bases. CDR1 is SQVTM, CDR2 ANQGSEA, per germline. The J segment lost 4 bases and the V segment lost 6 bases, leaving 19 bases of the junction unmatched. The CDR3 sequence is 18 residues long. The CDR3 DNA sequence: TGCAGCGTGGCACCTACCGGGACAGGGTGGTCTGCAGGAAACACCATATATTTT. Protein product: CSVAPTGTGWSAGNTIYF.

DNA of the CDR3: TGTGCCAGTAGTATAGGCCCCACAGGGGCGGTCACTGAAGCTTTCTTT. This encodes CASSIGPTGAVTEAFF. The chain recombines TRBV19 with TRBJ1-1; 7 nucleotides match TRBD1. The CDR3 runs 16 residues. Per the germline V gene, CDR1 is LNHDA and CDR2 is SQIVND (reference sequence). With V trimmed by 1 base and J by 4 bases, 9 bases remained unmatched.

The rearrangement uses TRBV2 and TRBJ2-3, with a possible D match to TRBD2 (5 bases). This CDR3 has 15 amino acids. Per germline, CDR1 SNHLY and CDR2 FYNNEI. V dropped 7 bases and J dropped 2 bases, with 16 bases sitting between them. The CDR3 region has the DNA TGTGCCAGCAAAAACGCGGGTCCGGTCACAGATACGCAGTATTTT. Translation gives CASKNAGPVTDTQYF. The entire variable domain, with the rest obtained from reference TRBV2 and TRBJ2-3, is as follows: EPEVTQTPSHQVTQMGQEVILRCVPISNHLYFYWYRQILGQKVEFLVSFYNNEISEKSEIFDDQFSVERPDGSNFTLKIRSTKLEDSAMYFCASKNAGPVTDTQYFGPGTRLTVL.